Listed here is a single T cell receptor beta chain. Its antigen is still unknown. The read comes to an end 3 residues before the CDR3 does, leaving the germline J gene to fill in the end. Every participant had a single incident cervical HPV16 infection, and prevalent HPV16 infections were excluded. Cervical HPV DNA was detected by MY09/MY11 PCR, and genotyping was performed by dot-blot hybridization. Around 15 mL of heparinized blood were centrifuged, and the buffy coat was split into aliquots, frozen at -30 degrees C, and then kept at -80 degrees C. QIAGEN kits were used to extract genomic DNA from the buffy coat specimens. These data originate in a study of T cells in women clearing cervical HPV infection (dated by TCRdb to between 2018 and 2020). About the study as a whole: The cases were 25 women with histologically confirmed HPV16-related CIN3 or worse, and 2 of these cases were invasive cancers. Five blinded duplicates per group were added as quality controls, so that 60 or so samples were obtained: 50 or so participants and some 10 replicates. The exploratory proof-of-principle case-control study was nested within the Guanacaste HPV Natural History Study in Costa Rica and compared TCR repertoires across cervical HPV16 outcomes. Blood from cases was drawn at the visit where the lesion was first identified, while blood from controls was drawn once the infection was no longer detected. Cases had a median age of around 34 years compared with 38 for controls, and baseline characteristics showed no significant differences between the groups. In the parent cohort, some 10,000 women aged 18 or older were enrolled in Guanacaste, Costa Rica, during about 1993 to 1995 and were followed for six to seven years. HLA typing was available for only a few women, so HLA type could not be excluded as a confounder. For cases, the median interval between lesion detection and blood sampling was about 140 days, with an interquartile range of roughly 80 to 230 days. The controls were around 25 women whose single incident HPV16 infection cleared within 12 months with no development of precancer or cancer. Cases and controls were matched on year of sample collection and on age within five years.

Using the immunoSEQ assay, multiplex PCR amplified TCR beta CDR3 regions from an average of around 1,300 ng of genomic DNA per sample. The assay corrected primer bias using a complete synthetic TCR repertoire to establish an amplification baseline. Amplicons were sequenced on the Illumina platform. In the paper's pipeline: Sequence errors were corrected by clustering with frequency ratios and a modified nearest-neighbor algorithm, and the sequences were then analyzed in the immunoSEQ Analyzer using IMGT gene definitions. At each rarefaction depth, TCR richness and evenness were averaged across 20 rarefaction repeats, and samples with fewer sequences than that depth were excluded. Wilcoxon rank sum tests with FDR correction were used to compare relative abundances of V, D and J genes between the groups. For the blinded duplicates, the intraclass correlation was 95% to 96% for TCR richness and averaged approximately 76% across 70 or so gene segments. TCRdb mirrors the immuneACCESS table, restricted to in-frame sequences. Some clones are absent from its copies; in checked studies, under half trace to an unresolved V gene, and the reason for the others is unknown. The V and J calls and clone size were taken over from that table, and D and trimming were inferred from the DNA. The sample's records list roughly 22,000 clones. About 3.3% of the sample is in the top ten clones.

Beyond this particular receptor, the publication reports: Lower TRBV6-7 relative abundance was observed in cases than in controls (around 0.1% versus 0.15%; Bonferroni P = 0.0008). Random forest classifiers that combined richness and V gene abundances separated cases from controls with an estimated AUC of less than 0.85. Because the number of T cells per sample was unknown, the richness differences could reflect varying T-cell content rather than repertoire biology. Whether associations preceded infection or resulted from infection could not be shown with the cross-sectional design, and effector/memory subsets and HPV-specific T cells were not isolated. Significantly higher TCR repertoire richness was observed in CIN3+ cases than in controls across sequencing depths, whereas no difference in evenness was found.

Its CDR3 holds 14 amino acids, cysteine through phenylalanine. The DNA covers only part of the CDR3, 33 bases in frame from base 1. Relative to germline, V is 1 base shorter and J is 6 bases shorter, with 13 bases between their ends. The germline V gene yields SGHNT for CDR1 and YENEEA for CDR2. This clonotype was sampled from a woman between 18 and 70 years old with a cervical HPV16 infection that either progressed to CIN3+ or cleared (not recorded which). This receptor chain uses TRBV11-3 and TRBJ2-7; the D assignment is uncertain and may be TRBD1 or TRBD2, with 6 bases supporting each. The sample comprised blood buffy coat. The CDR3 amino acid sequence is: CASSLGGTRREQYF. The part of the CDR3 DNA that was read is TGTGCCAGCAGCTTAGGCGGGACACGTCGCGAG.